This T cell receptor (beta chain) was observed in a study of cytomegalovirus exposure and HLA in healthy donors. Study-level results: With later analysis, a missense DCLRE1C variant became linked to TCR beta V- and J-gene trimming. It is likely that the observed cluster of highly shared sequence variants was a sequencing artifact.

This CDR3 region has 16 residues. As regards this clone: The antigen remains unidentified.

The PCR ran on 60 Vbeta and 13 Jbeta primers. TCRdb's copy holds only in-frame clones and misses some; the assay was immunoSEQ multiplex PCR. The data show about 78,000 clones, 55% to 85% seen once. The genes are TRBV21-1 and TRBJ2-7; the DNA was not compared with TRBD1, the D call given in the table. TRBV21-1 is a pseudogene locus. The sample was PBMCs. This TCR derives from a woman aged 40 to 50 in good health and CMV-seropositive. Here the CDR3 reads CASTNVLQAFPYEQYF. In DNA, the CDR3 is TGTGCCAGCACTAACGTGCTACAGGCTTTTCCCTACGAGCAGTACTTC.